These 9 T cell receptor beta chains were all obtained from the same sample, sequenced in a study of control samples from healthy donors and cancer patients. The assay was immunoSEQ multiplex PCR, and TCRdb's table has in-frame clones only and misses some. This table has about 54,000 clones, around 96% appearing once. The specimen was blood. These receptors all come from a woman aged 25 to 39 in good health.

V gene TRBV19 combines with J gene TRBJ1-4; D gene uncertain. Germline V lookup: CDR1 LNHDA, CDR2 SQIVND (reference sequence). CDR3 length: 15 residues. Trimming pared 5 bases from V and 7 bases from J, leaving 17 bases between. CDR3 sequence reads: CASSPSGLGVEKLFF. CDR3 coding DNA: TGTGCCAGTAGTCCCTCGGGATTAGGTGTTGAAAAACTGTTTTTT.

The chain employs TRBV11-2 and TRBJ2-1, with 8 bases lining up with TRBD1. V lost 5 bases, J lost 10 bases, and 16 bases stayed unmatched. The germline gives CDR1 SGHAT, CDR2 FQNNGV. This CDR3 is built from 16 residues. In DNA form, the CDR3 reads TGTGCCAGCAGCCCTGCCGCTTGGTCAAGGACAGGGGAGCAGTTCTTC. This sequence encodes CASSPAAWSRTGEQFF.

The V and J genes are TRBV3-1 (or the pseudogene TRBV3-2) and TRBJ2-3; D call uncertain. The CDR3 runs to 15 residues. Germline V gene lookup returns CDR1 LGHDT and CDR2 YNNKEL (reference sequence). V lost 4 bases, J lost 2 bases, and 13 bases lay in between. CDR3 sequence (DNA): TGTGCCAGCAGCCGCTTAAGCAGAGACACAGATACGCAGTATTTT. Translating it yields CASSRLSRDTDTQYF.

The J gene is TRBJ2-1, the V gene TRBV30, with TRBD2 matching 7 bases. The CDR3 consists of 11 residues. Per the germline V gene, CDR1 is GTSNPN and CDR2 is SVGIG (reference sequence). V was pared by 7 bases and J by 7 bases, with 4 bases of the junction left unmatched. Here the CDR3 reads CASERGNEQFF. CDR3 in DNA: TGTGCCTCCGAGCGGGGAAATGAGCAGTTCTTC.

The V call is TRBV14, the J call TRBJ2-2; 9 bases match TRBD1. Unmatched junction bases numbered 5, after V lost 2 bases and J lost 4 bases. Germline V gives CDR1 SGHDN, CDR2 FVKESK. The CDR3 sequence is 16 residues long. DNA for the CDR3: TGTGCCAGCAGCCAACCTTTGACAGGGGGCACCGGGGAGCTGTTTTTT. Residues: CASSQPLTGGTGELFF.

The rearrangement joins TRBV28 to TRBJ2-3; D not certain. Trimming removed 3 bases at V and 0 bases at J, with 25 bases between. This CDR3 is built from 20 residues. Germline CDR1 and CDR2: MDHEN and SYDVKM. In nucleotides, the CDR3 is TGTGCCAGCAGTTTGGCCCAAGGCAGGATAGGGAAGGCTAGCACAGATACGCAGTATTTT. Translated, it gives CASSLAQGRIGKASTDTQYF.

The chain carries TRBV29-1 and TRBJ1-2; D not certain. Germline V CDR1 and CDR2: SQVTM, ANQGSEA. The length of the CDR3 is 12 residues. V lost 3 bases to trimming and J lost 6 bases, with 11 bases between them. CDR3 sequence: CSVEVPEDGYTF. The CDR3 DNA is TGCAGCGTTGAGGTCCCTGAAGATGGCTACACCTTC.

The chain combines TRBV15 with TRBJ2-2; TRBD2 matches at 9 bases. Unmatched junction bases numbered 5, after V lost 0 bases and J lost 0 bases. The CDR3 covers 18 residues. Germline V gives CDR1 LNHNV, CDR2 YYDKDF (reference sequence). The CDR3 protein is CATSRDASGNTNTGELFF. The DNA for the CDR3 is TGTGCCACCAGCAGAGATGCTAGCGGGAATACGAACACCGGGGAGCTGTTTTTT.

The chain uses TRBV28 and TRBJ2-7, with a tentative D call TRBD2 (5 bases). Germline V lookup: CDR1 MDHEN, CDR2 SYDVKM. The CDR3 length is 17 residues. The ends were cut back, 4 bases at V and 7 bases at J, with 26 bases in the middle. In nucleotides, the CDR3 is TGTGCCAGCAGTTCAAACTCCCCCCACGCGGGTGGTTTAGAGCAGTACTTC. Its protein is CASSSNSPHAGGLEQYF.